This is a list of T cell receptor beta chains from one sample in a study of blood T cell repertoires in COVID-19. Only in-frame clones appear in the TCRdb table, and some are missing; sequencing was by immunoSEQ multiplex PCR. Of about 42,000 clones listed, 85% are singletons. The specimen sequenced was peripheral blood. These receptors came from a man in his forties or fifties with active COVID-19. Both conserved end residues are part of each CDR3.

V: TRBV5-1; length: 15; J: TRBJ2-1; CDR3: CASSLGIAGGAEQFF
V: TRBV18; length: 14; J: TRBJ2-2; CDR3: CASSAGANTGELFF
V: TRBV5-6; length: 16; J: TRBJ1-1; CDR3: CASSLAQGVMNTEAFF
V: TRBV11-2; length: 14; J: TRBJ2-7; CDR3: CASRPPGRTYEQYF
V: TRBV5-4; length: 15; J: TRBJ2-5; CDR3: CASSLVAGRKETQYF
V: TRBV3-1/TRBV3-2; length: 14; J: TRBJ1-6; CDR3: CASSLGGGNSPLHF
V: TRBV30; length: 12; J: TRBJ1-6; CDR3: CAWSLGGSPLHF
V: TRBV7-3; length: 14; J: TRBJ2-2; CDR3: CASSLYVNTGELFF
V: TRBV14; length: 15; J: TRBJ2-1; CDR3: CASSQALPGYNEQFF
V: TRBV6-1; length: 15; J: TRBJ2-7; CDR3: CASSEAAGGSYEQYF
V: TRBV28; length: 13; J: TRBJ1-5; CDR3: CASSYGGVQPQHF
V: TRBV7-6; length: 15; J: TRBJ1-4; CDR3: CASSFLDGQGEKLFF
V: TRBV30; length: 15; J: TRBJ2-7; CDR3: CAWSLTGTGGYEQYF
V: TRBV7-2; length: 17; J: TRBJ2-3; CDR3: CASSFAPSGGGTDTQYF
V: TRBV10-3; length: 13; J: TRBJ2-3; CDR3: CANGQSSTDTQYF
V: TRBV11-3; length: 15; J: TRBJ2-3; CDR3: CASSLGVVSTDTQYF
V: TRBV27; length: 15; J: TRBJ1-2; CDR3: CASSLSDSSNYGYTF
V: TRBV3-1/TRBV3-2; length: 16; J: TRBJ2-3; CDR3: CASSQEAGTRTDTQYF